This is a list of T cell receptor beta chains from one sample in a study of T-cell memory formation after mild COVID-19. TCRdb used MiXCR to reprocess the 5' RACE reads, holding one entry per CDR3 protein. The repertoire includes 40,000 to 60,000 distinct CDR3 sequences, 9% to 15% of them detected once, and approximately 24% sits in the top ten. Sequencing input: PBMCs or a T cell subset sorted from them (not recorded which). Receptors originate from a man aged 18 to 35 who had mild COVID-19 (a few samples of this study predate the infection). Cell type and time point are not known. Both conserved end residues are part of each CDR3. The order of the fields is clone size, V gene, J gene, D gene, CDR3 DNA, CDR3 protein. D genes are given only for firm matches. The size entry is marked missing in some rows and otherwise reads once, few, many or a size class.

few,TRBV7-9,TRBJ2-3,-,TGTGCCAGCAGCCCCTCGGTGGGGATAGCAGATACGCAGTATTTT,CASSPSVGIADTQYF
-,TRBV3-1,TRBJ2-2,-,TGTGCCAGCAGCCAACGGACGGATACGGGCACCGGGGAGCTGTTTTTT,CASSQRTDTGTGELFF
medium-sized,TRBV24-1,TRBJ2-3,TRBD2,TGTGCCACCAGTGATCCGTTGGGACTAGCGGGCGCAGATACGCAGTATTTT,CATSDPLGLAGADTQYF
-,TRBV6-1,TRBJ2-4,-,TGTGCCAGCAGCAAGAAGACATCTTCCACGGCCAAAAACATTCAGTACTTC,CASSKKTSSTAKNIQYF
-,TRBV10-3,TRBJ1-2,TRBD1,TGTGCCATCAGTGTGGACAGGGCTTATGGCTACACCTTC,CAISVDRAYGYTF
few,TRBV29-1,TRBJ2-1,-,TGCAGCGTTGCCGATGAGCAGTTCTTC,CSVADEQFF
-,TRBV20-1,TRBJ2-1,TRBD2,TGCAGTGCTAGAGATCGTCTAGCGGGGGGGAAAGAGCAGTTCTTC,CSARDRLAGGKEQFF
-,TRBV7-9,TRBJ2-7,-,TGTGCCAGCAGCTTATATGTGGGCTCCCTTCCCCTCGAGCAGTACTTC,CASSLYVGSLPLEQYF
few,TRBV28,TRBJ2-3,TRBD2,TGTGCCAGCAGCCCTGACGGACTAGCGCTAGATACGCAGTATTTT,CASSPDGLALDTQYF
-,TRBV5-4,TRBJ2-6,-,TGTGCCAGCAGCCTAACAACCGGGGGCTCTGGGGCCAACGTCCTGACTTTC,CASSLTTGGSGANVLTF
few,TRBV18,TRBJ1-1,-,TGTGCCAGCTCACCGCGGACACCAAACACTGAAGCTTTCTTT,CASSPRTPNTEAFF
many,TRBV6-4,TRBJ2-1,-,TGTGCCAGCAGTCTTACCGGGACCAACAATGAGCAGTTCTTC,CASSLTGTNNEQFF
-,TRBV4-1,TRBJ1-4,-,TGCGCCATCAGCCCTCTCTTAAAGGGGGTATCTAATGAAAAACTGTTTTTT,CAISPLLKGVSNEKLFF
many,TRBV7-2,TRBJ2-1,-,TGTGCCAGCAGCTTAAACGCCCTCTTCAATGAGCAGTTCTTC,CASSLNALFNEQFF
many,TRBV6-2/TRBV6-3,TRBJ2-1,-,TGTGCCAGCTTGGGAGAGTACAATGAGCAGTTCTTC,CASLGEYNEQFF
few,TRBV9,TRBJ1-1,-,TGTGCCAGCAGCGTAGGGGTGGAAACTGAAGCTTTCTTT,CASSVGVETEAFF
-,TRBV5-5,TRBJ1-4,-,TGTGCCAGCAACTTAGAAGCAACTAATGAAAAACTGTTTTTT,CASNLEATNEKLFF
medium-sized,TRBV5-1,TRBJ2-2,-,TGCGCCAGCAGCTTGGCGGTTGGAGCCTACACCGGGGAGCTGTTTTTT,CASSLAVGAYTGELFF
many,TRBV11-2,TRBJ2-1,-,TGTGCCAGCAGCTTAGGGGGGGGGCCCTACAATGAGCAGTTCTTC,CASSLGGGPYNEQFF
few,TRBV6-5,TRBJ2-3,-,TGTGCCAGCGGATACAGGGCAGATACGCAGTATTTT,CASGYRADTQYF
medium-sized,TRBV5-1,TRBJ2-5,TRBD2,TGCGCCAGCAGCTCCGGACTAGCGGCCCCTGGGGGGGAGACCCAGTACTTC,CASSSGLAAPGGETQYF
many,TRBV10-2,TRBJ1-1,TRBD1,TGCGCCAGCAGCCCCAGGGGGTTTAGGGCTTTCTTT,CASSPRGFRAFF
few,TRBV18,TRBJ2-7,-,TGTGCCAGCTCAAGGGCAGAAGGACCCAACGAGCAGTACTTC,CASSRAEGPNEQYF
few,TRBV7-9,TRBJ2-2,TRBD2,TGTGCCAGCAGCTCGGGACTAGCGGGGGGCTACACCGGGGAGCTGTTTTTT,CASSSGLAGGYTGELFF
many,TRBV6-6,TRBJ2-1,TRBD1,TGTGCCAGCAGTTATATGGGACAGGGAGAGCAGTTCTTC,CASSYMGQGEQFF
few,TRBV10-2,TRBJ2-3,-,TGCGCCAGCAGTCAATCAGATACGCAGTATTTT,CASSQSDTQYF
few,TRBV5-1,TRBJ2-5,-,TGCGCCAGCAGCTTGATATCGGGGTTGGAGACCCAGTACTTC,CASSLISGLETQYF
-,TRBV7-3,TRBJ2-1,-,TGTGCCAGCAGCTTAATCGTCGCGAGCTCCTACAATGAGCAGTTCTTC,CASSLIVASSYNEQFF
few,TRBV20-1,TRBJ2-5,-,TGCAGTGCTAGGGCGGCCGGTGGGGTAGGAGAGACCCAGTACTTC,CSARAAGGVGETQYF
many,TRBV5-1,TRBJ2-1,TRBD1,TGCGCCAGCGGGACGCACCCGGGACAGGGTAGCAATGAGCAGTTCTTC,CASGTHPGQGSNEQFF
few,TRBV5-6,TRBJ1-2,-,TGTGCCAGCAGCTCGAGACGGTACTATGGCTACACCTTC,CASSSRRYYGYTF
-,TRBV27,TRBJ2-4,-,TGTGCCAGCAGTTTACGGGTAGGGGTAGCCAAAAACATTCAGTACTTC,CASSLRVGVAKNIQYF
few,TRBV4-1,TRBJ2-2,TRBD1,TGCGCCAGCAGCCAAGATCGCCCCGACAGGGCGGACACCGGGGAGCTGTTTTTT,CASSQDRPDRADTGELFF
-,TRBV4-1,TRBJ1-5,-,TGCGCCAGCAGCCACGACCCCCAGGGTTCCCAGCATTTT,CASSHDPQGSQHF
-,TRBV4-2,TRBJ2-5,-,TGTGCCAGCAGCCAGAATCTTGGGCAAGAGACCCAGTACTTC,CASSQNLGQETQYF
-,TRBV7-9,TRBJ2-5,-,TGTGCCAGCAGCACCAGCCCGGGACCCGAGAGGAAGACCCAGTACTTC,CASSTSPGPERKTQYF
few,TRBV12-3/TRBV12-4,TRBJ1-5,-,TGTGCCAGCGGGGGTGTGGGCAATCAGCCCCAGCATTTT,CASGGVGNQPQHF
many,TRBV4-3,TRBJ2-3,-,TGCGCCAGCAGCCAAGTCATCGGCACGACGGATACGCAGTATTTT,CASSQVIGTTDTQYF
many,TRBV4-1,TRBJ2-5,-,TGCGCCAGCAGCCAAGATCCCCTGATACAAGAGACCCAGTACTTC,CASSQDPLIQETQYF
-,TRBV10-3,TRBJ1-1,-,TGTGCCATCAGTGCTGCAGAGAACACTGAAGCTTTCTTT,CAISAAENTEAFF
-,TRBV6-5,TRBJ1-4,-,TGTGCCAGCAGCTCGAACGGCGCAACTAATGAAAAACTGTTTTTT,CASSSNGATNEKLFF
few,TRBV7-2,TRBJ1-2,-,TGTGCCAGCAGGGAGGGGGGGCGCCTAACAGAAGGCTACACCTTC,CASREGGRLTEGYTF
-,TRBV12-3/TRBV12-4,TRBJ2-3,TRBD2,TGTGCCACCATAAGCGGGAGAATCACAGATACGCAGTATTTT,CATISGRITDTQYF
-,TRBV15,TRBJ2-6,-,TGTGCCACCAGCAGGGGCAGATACTCTGGGGCCAACGTCCTGACTTTC,CATSRGRYSGANVLTF
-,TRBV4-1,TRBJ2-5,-,TGCGCCAGCAGCCAAGCATTGGTAGGGGGTGAGACCCAGTACTTC,CASSQALVGGETQYF
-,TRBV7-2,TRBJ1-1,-,TGTGCCAGCAGCTTAACAGCCTTGAACACTGAAGCTTTCTTT,CASSLTALNTEAFF
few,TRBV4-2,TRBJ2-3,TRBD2,TGTGCCAGCAGCCAAGGGACGGGGGGAACAGATACGCAGTATTTT,CASSQGTGGTDTQYF
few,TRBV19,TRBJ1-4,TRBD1,TGTGCCAGTAGTAATCGGGACAGGGTACGAGAAAAACTGTTTTTT,CASSNRDRVREKLFF
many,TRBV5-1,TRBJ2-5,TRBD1,TGCGCCAGCAGCTTTGTAGGGGGCGACGAGACCCAGTACTTC,CASSFVGGDETQYF
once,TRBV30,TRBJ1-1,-,TGTGCCTGGAGTGTAAGCGGCAGTCTTCCAGCTTTCTTT,CAWSVSGSLPAFF
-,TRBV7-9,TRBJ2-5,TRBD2,TGTGCCAGCAGCCGACTAGCGGGGGCCCTCCAAGAGACCCAGTACTTC,CASSRLAGALQETQYF
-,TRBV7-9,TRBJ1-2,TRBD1,TGTGCCAGCAGCTTGGACAGGTTTTTCTATGGCTACACCTTC,CASSLDRFFYGYTF
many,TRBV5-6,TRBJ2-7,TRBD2,TGTGCCAGCAGCCCGGGGGGGCCCTACGAGCAGTACTTC,CASSPGGPYEQYF